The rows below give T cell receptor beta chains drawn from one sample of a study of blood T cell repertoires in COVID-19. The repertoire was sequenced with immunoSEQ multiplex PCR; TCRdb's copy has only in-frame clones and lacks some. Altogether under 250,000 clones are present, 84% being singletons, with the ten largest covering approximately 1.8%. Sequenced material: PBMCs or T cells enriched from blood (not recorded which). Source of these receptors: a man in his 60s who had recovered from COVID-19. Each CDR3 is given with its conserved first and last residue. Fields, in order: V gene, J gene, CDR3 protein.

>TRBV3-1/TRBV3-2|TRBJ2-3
CASSPAGPDTQYF
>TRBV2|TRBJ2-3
CASTRDTNTDTQYF
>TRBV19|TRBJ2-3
CASSIRGQITDTQYF
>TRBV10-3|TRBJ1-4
CAISRGREDEKLFF
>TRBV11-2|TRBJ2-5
CASSSSTRGGETQYF
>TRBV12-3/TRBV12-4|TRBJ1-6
CASSPRVDSPLHF
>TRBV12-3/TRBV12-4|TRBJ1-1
CASSRSGQSTAFF
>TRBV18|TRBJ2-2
CASSSRGGELFF
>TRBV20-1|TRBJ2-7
CSASDRPNTYEQYF
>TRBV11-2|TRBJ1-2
CASSSSYRGLEGYTF
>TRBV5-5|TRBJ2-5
CASSFQGSRETQYF
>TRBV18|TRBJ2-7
CASSPRGTGGIYEQYF
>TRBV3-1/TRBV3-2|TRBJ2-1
CASSQYLASEQFF
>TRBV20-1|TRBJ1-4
CSASGQGGEKLFF
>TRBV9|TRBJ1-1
CASSGTGGAFRTEAFF
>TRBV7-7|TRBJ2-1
CASSLGLADEQFF
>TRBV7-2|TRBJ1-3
CASRPDKTWSGNTIYF
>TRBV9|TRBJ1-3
CASSVEGQPGNTIYF
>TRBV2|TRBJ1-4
CASSEFRPGANEKLFF
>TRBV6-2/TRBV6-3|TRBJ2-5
CASSPRGGETQYF
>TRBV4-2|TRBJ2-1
CASSQKGPENEQFF
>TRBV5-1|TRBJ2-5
CASSLGTGGLETQYF
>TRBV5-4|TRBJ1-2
CASSLEGIGGYGYTF
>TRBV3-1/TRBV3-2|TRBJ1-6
CASSQGRQANSPLHF
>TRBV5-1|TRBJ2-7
CASSVDGDRGPLAQYF
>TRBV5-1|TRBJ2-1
CASSLLSGNSYNEQFF
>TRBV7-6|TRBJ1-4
CASSAGTGGGEKLFF
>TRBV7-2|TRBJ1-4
CASSSLGQGARATNEKLFF
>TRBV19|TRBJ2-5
CASSSQTSGGAQETQYF
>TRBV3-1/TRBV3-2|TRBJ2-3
CASSRGNDYTDTQYF
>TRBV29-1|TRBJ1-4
CSVELREKLFF
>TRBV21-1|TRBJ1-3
CASSKGGGQRGSCSGNTIYF
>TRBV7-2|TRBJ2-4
CASSAGEKNIQYF
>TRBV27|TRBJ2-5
CASSLNNLGSGTQYF
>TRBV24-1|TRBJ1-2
CATSDFRGGYTF
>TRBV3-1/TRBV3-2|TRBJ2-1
CASSQDRDRLGNEQFF
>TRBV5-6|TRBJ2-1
CASSLVRGDEQFF
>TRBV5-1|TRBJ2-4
CASSLGAQGNIQYF
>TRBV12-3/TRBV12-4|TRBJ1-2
CASSLPGVDGYTF
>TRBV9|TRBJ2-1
CASSVTGYNEQFF
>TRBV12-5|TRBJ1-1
CASAPRGGNTEAFF
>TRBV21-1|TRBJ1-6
CASSKILNETDSPLHF
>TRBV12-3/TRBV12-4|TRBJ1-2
CASFDRGFGYTF
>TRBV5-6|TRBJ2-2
CASTWGPGELFF
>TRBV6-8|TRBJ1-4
CASIPEKLFF
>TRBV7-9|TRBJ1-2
CASSGRGYGYTF
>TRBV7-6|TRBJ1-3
CASSLSQVSPIYF
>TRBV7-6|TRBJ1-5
CASSLGPRGSNQPQHF
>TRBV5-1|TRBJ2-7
CASSLDRGAYEQYF
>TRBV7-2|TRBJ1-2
CASSLTGQGNYGYTF